The 14 T cell receptor beta chains in this list originate from one sample, sequenced in a study of technical replicates of blood from several donors. Some clones are missing from TCRdb's copy, which holds only in-frame ones; the method was immunoSEQ multiplex PCR. This repertoire shows about 82,000 clones, about 94% found once; its top ten account for about 0.4%. The specimen sequenced was T cells isolated from PBMCs. These receptors were collected from a human donor in good health.

The J gene is TRBJ2-2, the V gene TRBV6-5; the D gene is possibly TRBD2 (6 bases). Germline V gene sequence: CDR1 MNHEY, CDR2 SVGAGI. The CDR3 consists of 15 residues. The V and J ends lost 7 bases and 2 bases respectively, with 14 bases between them. The CDR3 DNA is TGTGCCAGCACCTTACTAGCTGATAACACCGGGGAGCTGTTTTTT. This encodes CASTLLADNTGELFF.

V gene TRBV6-1 combines with J gene TRBJ1-1, with D hard to call. CDR3 size: 13 residues. The germline V gene encodes CDR1 MNHNS and CDR2 SASEGT. Trimming took off 6 bases at V and 7 bases at J, with 15 bases between the two ends. CDR3 protein: CASSPTTFGEAFF. The CDR3 nucleotides are TGTGCCAGCAGCCCTACTACTTTCGGTGAAGCTTTCTTT.

The chain is built from TRBV7-9 and TRBJ2-3; 8 bases match TRBD2. Losses at the gene ends were 5 bases for V and 2 bases for J; bases not matched to a gene: 6. The germline V gene encodes CDR1 SEHNR and CDR2 FQNEAQ (reference sequence). The CDR3 is made up of 15 amino acids. The CDR3 spells CASSPSGRDTDTQYF. The CDR3 region has the DNA TGTGCCAGCAGCCCGAGCGGGAGAGACACAGATACGCAGTATTTT.

The J gene is TRBJ2-7, the V gene TRBV5-4; no definite D call. The V gene lost 2 bases and the J gene lost 0 bases, with 9 bases spanning the gap. The CDR3 has 14 residues. Germline V gives CDR1 SGHNT, CDR2 YYREEE (reference sequence). This CDR3 reads CASSFGGNSYEQYF. CDR3 in DNA: TGTGCCAGCAGCTTTGGTGGCAACTCCTACGAGCAGTACTTC.

This sequence joins TRBV6-4 and TRBJ2-2; D is unresolved. Germline CDR1 MRHNA, CDR2 SNTAGT. V was clipped by 2 bases and J by 1 base, with 8 bases between them. This CDR3 is 15 amino acids long. The CDR3 loop is CASSDVSGNTGELFF. DNA of the CDR3: TGTGCCAGCAGTGACGTATCAGGGAACACCGGGGAGCTGTTTTTT.

V gene TRBV30 combines with J gene TRBJ1-2; a possible D gene is TRBD1 (5 bases). CDR1 GTSNPN and CDR2 SVGIG come from the germline V gene (reference sequence). The CDR3 spans 16 residues. Trimming pared 0 bases from V and 2 bases from J, leaving 16 bases between. The CDR3 protein is CAWSVGTGVANYGYTF. Written as DNA, the CDR3 is TGTGCCTGGAGTGTCGGGACGGGAGTGGCAAACTATGGCTACACCTTC. The whole variable domain, remainder taken from reference TRBV30 and TRBJ1-2, is SQTIHQWPATLVQPVGSPLSLECTVEGTSNPNLYWYRQAAGRGLQLLFYSVGIGQISSEVPQNLSASRPQDRQFILSSKKLLLSDSGFYLCAWSVGTGVANYGYTFGSGTRLTVV.

CDR3 bases: TGTGCCAGCAGTAGACTCGGGGGAAGCAATCAGCCCCAGCATTTT. It specifies CASSRLGGSNQPQHF. The genes are TRBV5-8 and TRBJ1-5; the D gene is possibly TRBD1 (5 bases). V gave up 5 bases and J gave up 1 base, with 13 bases separating them. CDR1 and CDR2 from the germline V gene are SGHTS and YDEGEE. The CDR3 is made up of 15 amino acids.

The J gene is TRBJ2-7, the V gene TRBV10-3; maybe TRBD1 (5 bases). The V gene's germline CDR1 is ENHRY and CDR2 SYGVKD. The CDR3 is 14 residues long. V lost 10 bases and J 4 bases, leaving 20 bases between the germline ends. As DNA, the CDR3 is TGTGCCACGACGCAGGGTCCCACCGGGTACGAGCAGTACTTC. Its translation: CATTQGPTGYEQYF.

The rearrangement uses TRBV7-3 and TRBJ2-1, with TRBD2 matching 8 bases. The CDR3 consists of 15 residues. The J segment lost 4 bases and the V segment lost 3 bases, leaving 5 bases of the junction unmatched. Germline V gene sequence: CDR1 SGHTA, CDR2 FQGTGA. The CDR3: CASSFGSGIYNEQFF. In DNA, the CDR3 is TGTGCCAGCAGCTTTGGTAGCGGGATATACAATGAGCAGTTCTTC. The variable domain in full, with the rest retrieved from reference TRBV7-3 and TRBJ2-1, is GAGVSQTPSNKVTEKGKYVELRCDPISGHTALYWYRQSLGQGPEFLIYFQGTGAADDSGLPNDRFFAVRPEGSVSTLKIQRTERGDSAVYLCASSFGSGIYNEQFFGPGTRLTVL.

The genes are TRBV9 and TRBJ2-7; D might be TRBD1 (6 bases). This CDR3 spans 15 amino acids. Trimming removed 4 bases at V and 2 bases at J, with 16 bases between. Germline lookup yields CDR1 SGDLS and CDR2 YYNGEE. In nucleotides, the CDR3 is TGTGCCAGCAGCCAGACCGGGACACCGACCTACGAGCAGTACTTC. It codes for CASSQTGTPTYEQYF.

The chain uses TRBV19 and TRBJ1-5; no reliable D call. Germline V gene sequence: CDR1 LNHDA, CDR2 SQIVND (reference sequence). This CDR3 contains 13 residues. The V end lost 7 bases, the J end lost 3 bases, and 10 bases lay between the germline ends. The CDR3: CASKESYNQPQHF. CDR3 DNA: TGTGCCAGTAAGGAGAGTTACAATCAGCCCCAGCATTTT. Full variable domain (remainder filled in from reference TRBV19 and TRBJ1-5): DGGITQSPKYLFRKEGQNVTLSCEQNLNHDAMYWYRQDPGQGLRLIYYSQIVNDFQKGDIAEGYSVSREKKESFPLTVTSAQKNPTAFYLCASKESYNQPQHFGDGTRLSIL.

A single count supports this clone. This chain links TRBV10-3 with TRBJ1-2; D remains ambiguous. The germline gives CDR1 ENHRY, CDR2 SYGVKD. Deletions cut 10 bases from V and 3 bases from J, with 9 bases between. CDR3 length: 11 amino acids. The CDR3 coding sequence is TGTGCCACAACAGATTACTATGGCTACACCTTC. Its protein product is CATTDYYGYTF.

The chain couples TRBV7-9 to TRBJ2-3; D is uncertain. The V gene lost 5 bases and the J gene lost 2 bases, with 11 bases spanning the gap. This CDR3 comprises 14 residues. Germline CDR1 reads SEHNR; CDR2 reads FQNEAQ (reference sequence). CDR3 sequence: CASSRVGDTDTQYF. The CDR3 DNA reads TGTGCCAGCAGCCGAGTTGGAGACACAGATACGCAGTATTTT.

This chain joins TRBV29-1 and TRBJ1-2; D is possibly TRBD1 (6 bases). Germline CDR1 SQVTM, CDR2 ANQGSEA. Trimming took off 7 bases at V and 3 bases at J, with 15 bases between the two ends. CDR3 size: 13 residues. The CDR3 sequence is CSDKPGDYYGYTF. CDR3 sequence (DNA): TGCAGCGACAAGCCAGGGGATTACTATGGCTACACCTTC.